This T cell receptor (beta chain) emerged from a study of regulatory T cells in long-lasting Graves disease. The CDR3 totals 15 residues. Germline V gene lookup returns CDR1 LGHDT and CDR2 YNNKEL (reference sequence). The V end was cut by 8 bases, the J end by 4 bases, with 20 bases between. The time point: newly diagnosed GD, antithyroid drugs for less than 3 months. Isolated PBMC RNA provided the starting material for the TCR library. Through Arm-PCR of CDR3 regions and iRepertoire HTBI primers, TCR beta libraries were built. MiXCR, run by TCRdb on the multiplex PCR reads, gives a single entry per CDR3 protein. The sample holds 500,000 or so distinct CDR3 sequences, roughly 15% seen once. This clonotype was seen repeatedly, ten times or more. The same sample was also used in a study of T cells in Graves' hyperthyroidism and ophthalmopathy. As that study records: HTBI primers were used for first-round RT-PCR of the TCR CDR3.

The specimen was peripheral blood mononuclear cells (PBMCs), collected at new diagnosis, from a patient treated with antithyroid drugs. This clonotype originated in a woman between 45 and 65 years old with Graves disease. The genes are TRBV3-1 and TRBJ2-5; D may correspond to TRBD1 or TRBD2 (5 bases each). The CDR3 is CASAPPGSGGETQYF. The CDR3 nucleotides read TGTGCCAGCGCGCCCCCAGGATCTGGGGGAGAGACCCAGTACTTC.